A selection of T cell receptor beta chains follows, all from one sample in a study of cytomegalovirus exposure and HLA in healthy donors. Produced via immunoSEQ multiplex PCR; TCRdb's table is partial and in-frame only. This sample has around 150,000 clones, with 79% found just once. The sample comprised PBMCs. The receptors stem from a man aged 40-50 years in good health and CMV-seronegative. Each CDR3 is given with its conserved first and last residue. D genes are given only for firm matches. Size values are once, few and many counts, or a class for expanded clones, and some rows have none.

j_gene | v_gene | d_gene | abundance | len | CDR3aa | CDR3nt
TRBJ2-3 | TRBV6-1 | TRBD2 | - | 17 | CASSVGELADLTDTQYF | TGTGCCAGCAGTGTGGGGGAACTAGCGGACCTCACAGATACGCAGTATTTT
TRBJ1-2 | TRBV28 | TRBD1 | once | 14 | CASTTTGVDYGYTF | TGTGCCAGCACCACCACAGGGGTAGACTATGGCTACACCTTC
TRBJ1-2 | TRBV30 | TRBD1 | - | 13 | CAWSVTGGDGYTF | TGTGCCTGGAGTGTCACAGGGGGAGATGGCTACACCTTC
TRBJ2-3 | TRBV30 | - | - | 15 | CAWSLAQRHTDTQYF | TGTGCCTGGAGTCTAGCCCAGAGGCATACAGATACGCAGTATTTT
TRBJ2-7 | TRBV28 | - | - | 15 | CASSPKRIPSYEQYF | TGTGCCAGCAGCCCCAAGCGGATCCCATCCTACGAGCAGTACTTC
TRBJ2-1 | TRBV28 | - | - | 16 | CATSRTIPSSYNEQFF | TGTGCCACTAGCAGAACTATCCCGAGCTCCTACAATGAGCAGTTCTTC
TRBJ2-5 | TRBV6-5 | TRBD1 | - | 13 | CASSTGGRETQYF | TGTGCCAGCAGTACAGGGGGTAGGGAGACCCAGTACTTC
TRBJ2-1 | TRBV4-1 | - | - | 17 | CASSQTRDRVGGNEQFF | TGCGCCAGCAGCCAGACTAGAGACAGGGTCGGAGGCAATGAGCAGTTCTTC
TRBJ2-7 | TRBV19 | TRBD2 | few | 18 | CASSTRLAGASGSYEQYF | TGTGCCAGTAGTACGCGACTAGCGGGAGCCTCAGGCTCCTACGAGCAGTACTTC
TRBJ2-7 | TRBV2 | TRBD1 | - | 14 | CANSGFGDRNEQYF | TGTGCCAACAGTGGGTTTGGGGACAGGAACGAGCAGTACTTC
TRBJ2-2 | TRBV19 | TRBD2 | - | 17 | CASSIGLAGGFTGELFF | TGTGCCAGTAGTATCGGACTAGCGGGAGGGTTCACCGGGGAGCTGTTTTTT
TRBJ2-7 | TRBV7-9 | - | - | 13 | CASSLAAGYEQYF | TGTGCCAGCAGCTTAGCCGCGGGTTACGAGCAGTACTTC
TRBJ2-7 | TRBV5-4 | - | - | 13 | CASSLGAAYEQYF | TGTGCCAGCAGCTTGGGGGCCGCCTACGAGCAGTACTTC
TRBJ1-2 | TRBV7-2 | - | - | 11 | CASRQGYGYTF | TGTGCCAGCAGACAGGGATATGGCTACACCTTC
TRBJ2-5 | TRBV7-9 | - | - | 16 | CASSPVGGFGGETQYF | TGTGCCAGCAGCCCCGTCGGAGGGTTTGGGGGAGAGACCCAGTACTTC
TRBJ1-1 | TRBV14 | - | - | 13 | CASSQTRATEAFF | TGTGCCAGCAGCCAAACCAGGGCGACTGAAGCTTTCTTT
TRBJ2-7 | TRBV27 | TRBD1 | - | 15 | CASSRRQGSTYEQYF | TGTGCCAGCAGCCGACGACAGGGGTCAACCTACGAGCAGTACTTC
TRBJ2-5 | TRBV10-3 | TRBD1 | few | 14 | CAISDGQGQETQYF | TGTGCCATCAGTGACGGACAGGGGCAAGAGACCCAGTACTTC
TRBJ2-5 | TRBV7-9 | TRBD1 | - | 14 | CSSSRQGPQETQYF | TGTTCCAGCAGCCGACAGGGTCCGCAAGAGACCCAGTACTTC
TRBJ2-5 | TRBV5-1 | - | - | 14 | CATKLDTVQETQYF | TGCGCCACCAAGCTGGACACCGTACAAGAGACCCAGTACTTC
TRBJ2-2 | TRBV15 | - | once | 16 | CATSRPPRRSTGELFF | TGTGCCACCAGCAGACCACCCAGGAGGTCCACCGGGGAGCTGTTTTTT
TRBJ2-3 | TRBV6-6 | - | - | 11 | CASSMTDTQYF | TGTGCTTCAAGCATGACAGATACGCAGTATTTT
TRBJ2-6 | TRBV27 | - | - | 16 | CASSQQGAAGANVLTF | TGTGCCAGCAGTCAACAGGGAGCGGCTGGGGCCAACGTCCTGACTTTC
TRBJ2-7 | TRBV4-1 | TRBD2 | - | 16 | CASSQGLAGLAYEQYF | TGCGCCAGCAGCCAGGGACTAGCGGGACTTGCCTACGAGCAGTACTTC
TRBJ2-1 | TRBV27 | TRBD2 | - | 16 | CASSLRLGRALNEQFF | TGTGCCAGCAGTCTCCGACTCGGGAGGGCCCTCAATGAGCAGTTCTTC
TRBJ2-7 | TRBV18 | TRBD2 | - | 15 | CASSLVSGKGHEQYF | TGTGCCAGCTCACTCGTTAGCGGGAAAGGGCACGAGCAGTACTTC
TRBJ2-1 | TRBV6-1 | TRBD2 | - | 17 | CASSEGPTSGSWNEQFF | TGTGCCAGCAGTGAAGGGCCTACTAGCGGGAGTTGGAATGAGCAGTTCTTC
TRBJ2-6 | TRBV5-4 | TRBD2 | few | 19 | CASSPGLAGVASGANVLTF | TGTGCCAGCAGCCCAGGACTAGCGGGAGTGGCCTCTGGGGCCAACGTCCTGACTTTC
TRBJ1-1 | TRBV5-1 | - | few | 14 | CASSLEDTNTEAFF | TGCGCCAGCAGCTTGGAGGACACGAACACTGAAGCTTTCTTT
TRBJ2-1 | TRBV29-1 | TRBD2 | few | 18 | CSVEDKTSGRVKHNEQFF | TGCAGCGTTGAAGATAAGACTAGCGGGAGGGTAAAGCACAATGAGCAGTTCTTC
TRBJ2-7 | TRBV5-4 | TRBD2 | - | 16 | CASSPSLAEAAYEQYF | TGTGCCAGCAGCCCTTCCCTAGCGGAGGCCGCCTACGAGCAGTACTTC
TRBJ1-5 | TRBV28 | TRBD1 | - | 16 | CASSFHVGQVNQPQHF | TGTGCCAGCAGTTTTCACGTGGGACAGGTCAATCAGCCCCAGCATTTT
TRBJ2-2 | TRBV6-5 | - | - | 14 | CATRSESDTGELFF | TGTGCCACTCGCTCGGAGTCGGACACCGGGGAGCTGTTTTTT
TRBJ2-7 | TRBV6-6 | TRBD1 | - | 15 | CASSFLWTGNYEQYF | TGTGCCAGCAGTTTCCTTTGGACAGGGAACTACGAGCAGTACTTC
TRBJ2-1 | TRBV29-1 | TRBD1 | - | 13 | CSVVRQGWNEQFF | TGCAGCGTTGTGCGACAGGGATGGAATGAGCAGTTCTTC